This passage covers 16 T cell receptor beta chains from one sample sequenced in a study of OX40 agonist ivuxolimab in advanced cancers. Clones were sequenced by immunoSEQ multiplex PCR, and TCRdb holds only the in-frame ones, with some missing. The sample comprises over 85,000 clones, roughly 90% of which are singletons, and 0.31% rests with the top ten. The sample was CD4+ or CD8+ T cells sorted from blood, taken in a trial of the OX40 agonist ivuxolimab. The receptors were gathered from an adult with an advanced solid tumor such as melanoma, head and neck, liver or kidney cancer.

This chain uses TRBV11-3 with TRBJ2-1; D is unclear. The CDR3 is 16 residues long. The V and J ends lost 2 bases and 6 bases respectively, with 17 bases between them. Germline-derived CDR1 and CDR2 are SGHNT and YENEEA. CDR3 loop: CASSLPSIMLANEQFF. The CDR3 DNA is TGTGCCAGCAGCTTACCCTCGATAATGCTGGCCAATGAGCAGTTCTTC.

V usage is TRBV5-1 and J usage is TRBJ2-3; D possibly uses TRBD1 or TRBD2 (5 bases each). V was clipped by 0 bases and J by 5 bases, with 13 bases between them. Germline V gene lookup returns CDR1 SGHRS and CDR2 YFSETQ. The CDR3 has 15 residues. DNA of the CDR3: TGCGCCAGCAGCTTGGCCGGTGGGGGTGTAGATACGCAGTATTTT. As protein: CASSLAGGGVDTQYF.

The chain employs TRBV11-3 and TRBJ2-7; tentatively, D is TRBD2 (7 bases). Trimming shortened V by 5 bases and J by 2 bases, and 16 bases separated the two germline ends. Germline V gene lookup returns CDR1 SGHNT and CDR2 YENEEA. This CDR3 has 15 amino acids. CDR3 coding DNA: TGTGCCAGCAGCCCAAGGGGGGAGGGCCCCTACGAGCAGTACTTC. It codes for CASSPRGEGPYEQYF.

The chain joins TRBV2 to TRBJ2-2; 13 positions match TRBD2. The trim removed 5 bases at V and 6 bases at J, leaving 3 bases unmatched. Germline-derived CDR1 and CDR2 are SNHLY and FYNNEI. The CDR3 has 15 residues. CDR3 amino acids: CASSTLAGGSGELFF. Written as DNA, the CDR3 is TGTGCCAGCAGTACACTAGCGGGAGGGTCCGGGGAGCTGTTTTTT. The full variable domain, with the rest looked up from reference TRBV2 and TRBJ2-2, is EPEVTQTPSHQVTQMGQEVILRCVPISNHLYFYWYRQILGQKVEFLVSFYNNEISEKSEIFDDQFSVERPDGSNFTLKIRSTKLEDSAMYFCASSTLAGGSGELFFGEGSRLTVL.

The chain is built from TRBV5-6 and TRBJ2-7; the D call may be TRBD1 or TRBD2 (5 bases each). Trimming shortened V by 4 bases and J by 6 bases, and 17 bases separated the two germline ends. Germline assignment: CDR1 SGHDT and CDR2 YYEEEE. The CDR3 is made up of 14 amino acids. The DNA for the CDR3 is TGTGCCAGCAGCCGTATCGGGACGGGGACCGAGCAGTACTTC. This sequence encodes CASSRIGTGTEQYF.

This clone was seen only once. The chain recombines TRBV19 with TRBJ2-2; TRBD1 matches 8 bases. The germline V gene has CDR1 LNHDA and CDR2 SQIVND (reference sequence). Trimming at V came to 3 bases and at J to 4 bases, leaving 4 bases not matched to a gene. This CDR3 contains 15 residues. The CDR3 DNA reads TGTGCCAGTAGTATGGGACAGGTGGTCACCGGGGAGCTGTTTTTT. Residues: CASSMGQVVTGELFF.

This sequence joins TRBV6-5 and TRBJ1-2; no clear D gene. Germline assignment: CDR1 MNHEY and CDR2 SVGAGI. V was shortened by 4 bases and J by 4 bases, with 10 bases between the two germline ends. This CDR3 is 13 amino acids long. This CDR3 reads CASSLKAGYGYTF. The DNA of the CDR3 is TGTGCCAGCAGTTTAAAAGCAGGCTATGGCTACACCTTC.

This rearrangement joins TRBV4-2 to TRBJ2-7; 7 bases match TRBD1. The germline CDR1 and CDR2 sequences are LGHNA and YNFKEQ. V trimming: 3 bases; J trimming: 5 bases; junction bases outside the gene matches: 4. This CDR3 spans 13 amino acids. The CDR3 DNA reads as TGTGCCAGCAGCCACGACAGGGAGAACGAGCAGTACTTC. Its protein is CASSHDRENEQYF.

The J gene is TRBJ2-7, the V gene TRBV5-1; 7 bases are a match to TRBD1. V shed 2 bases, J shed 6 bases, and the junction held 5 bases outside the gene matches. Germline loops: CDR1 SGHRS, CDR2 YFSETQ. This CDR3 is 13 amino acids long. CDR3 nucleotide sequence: TGCGCCAGCAGCTTTACAGGGGAAGGCGAGCAGTACTTC. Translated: CASSFTGEGEQYF.

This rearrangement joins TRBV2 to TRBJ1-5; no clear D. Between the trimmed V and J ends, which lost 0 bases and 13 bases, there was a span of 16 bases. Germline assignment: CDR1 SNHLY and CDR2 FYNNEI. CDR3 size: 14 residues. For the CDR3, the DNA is TGTGCCAGCAGTGAAGCGGACGTTCCGAGTACTCAGCATTTT. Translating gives CASSEADVPSTQHF.

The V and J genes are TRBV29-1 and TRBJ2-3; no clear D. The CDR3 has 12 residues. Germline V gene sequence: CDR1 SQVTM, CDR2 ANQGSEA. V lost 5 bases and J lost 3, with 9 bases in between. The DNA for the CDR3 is TGCAGCGTTCGAGGACGGACAGATACGCAGTATTTT. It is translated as CSVRGRTDTQYF.

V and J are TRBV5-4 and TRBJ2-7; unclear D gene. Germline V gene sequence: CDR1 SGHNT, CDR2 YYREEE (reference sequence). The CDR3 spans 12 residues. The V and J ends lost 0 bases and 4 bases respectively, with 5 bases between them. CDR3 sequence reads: CASSLGTYEQYF. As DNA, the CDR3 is TGTGCCAGCAGCTTGGGCACTTACGAGCAGTACTTC.

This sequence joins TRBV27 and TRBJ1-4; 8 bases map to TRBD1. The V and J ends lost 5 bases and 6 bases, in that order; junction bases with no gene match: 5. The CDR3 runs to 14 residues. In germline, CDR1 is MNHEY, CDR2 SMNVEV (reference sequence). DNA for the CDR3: TGTGCCAGCAGTAATGGACAGGGATATGAAAAACTGTTTTTT. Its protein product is CASSNGQGYEKLFF.

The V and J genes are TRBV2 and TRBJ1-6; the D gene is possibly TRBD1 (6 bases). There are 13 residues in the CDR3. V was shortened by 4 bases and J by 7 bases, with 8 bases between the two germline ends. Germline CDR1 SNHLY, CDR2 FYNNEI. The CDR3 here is CASSGTENSPLHF. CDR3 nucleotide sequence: TGTGCCAGCAGTGGGACAGAAAATTCACCCCTCCACTTT.

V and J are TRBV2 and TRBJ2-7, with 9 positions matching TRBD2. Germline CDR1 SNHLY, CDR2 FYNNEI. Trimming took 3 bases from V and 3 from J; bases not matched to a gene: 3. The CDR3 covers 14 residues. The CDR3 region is CASSELAGNYEQYF. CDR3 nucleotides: TGTGCCAGCAGTGAGCTAGCGGGAAACTACGAGCAGTACTTC.

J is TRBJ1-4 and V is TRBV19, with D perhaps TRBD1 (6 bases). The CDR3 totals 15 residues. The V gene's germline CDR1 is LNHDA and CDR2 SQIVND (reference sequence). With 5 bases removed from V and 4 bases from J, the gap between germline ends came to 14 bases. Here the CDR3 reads CASSPGTSVNEKLFF. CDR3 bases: TGTGCCAGTAGTCCCGGGACATCCGTTAATGAAAAACTGTTTTTT.